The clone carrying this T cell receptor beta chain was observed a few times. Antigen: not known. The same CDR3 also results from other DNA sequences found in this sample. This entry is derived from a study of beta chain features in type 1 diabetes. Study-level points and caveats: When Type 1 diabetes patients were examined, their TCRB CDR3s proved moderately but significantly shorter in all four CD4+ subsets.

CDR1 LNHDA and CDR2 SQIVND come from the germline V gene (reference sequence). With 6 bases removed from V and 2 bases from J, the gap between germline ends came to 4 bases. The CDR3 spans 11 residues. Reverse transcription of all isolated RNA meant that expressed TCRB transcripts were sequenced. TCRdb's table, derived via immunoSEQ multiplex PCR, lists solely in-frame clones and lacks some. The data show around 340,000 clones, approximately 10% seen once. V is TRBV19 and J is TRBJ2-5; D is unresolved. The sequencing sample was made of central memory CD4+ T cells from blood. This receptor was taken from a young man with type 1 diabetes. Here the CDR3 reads CASRDQETQYF. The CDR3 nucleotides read TGTGCCAGTAGAGATCAAGAGACCCAGTACTTC.